This TCR beta chain was sequenced in a study of graft-versus-host responses after intestinal transplantation. Study-level information: Each recipient received anti-thymocyte globulin induction, then tacrolimus and steroids for roughly 3 years.

Trimming shortened V by 3 bases and J by 4 bases, and 15 bases separated the two germline ends. CDR1 is MNHEY, CDR2 SMNVEV, per germline (reference sequence). The CDR3 runs to 15 residues. Generated by immunoSEQ multiplex PCR, the TCRdb table keeps only in-frame clones and is missing some. Of 99,000 or so clones in the sample, roughly 86% are singletons; the top ten hold over 1.1%. The sample here was PBMCs, taken 255 days after intestinal transplant. The chain carries TRBV27 and TRBJ1-2; TRBD1 is a possible D gene (5 bases). This TCR derives from a human patient who received an intestinal transplant, so some T cells may come from the graft donor. The CDR3 sequence is CASSFGAGQLYGYTF. The CDR3 DNA follows: TGTGCCAGCAGTTTTGGGGCAGGGCAACTCTATGGCTACACCTTC.